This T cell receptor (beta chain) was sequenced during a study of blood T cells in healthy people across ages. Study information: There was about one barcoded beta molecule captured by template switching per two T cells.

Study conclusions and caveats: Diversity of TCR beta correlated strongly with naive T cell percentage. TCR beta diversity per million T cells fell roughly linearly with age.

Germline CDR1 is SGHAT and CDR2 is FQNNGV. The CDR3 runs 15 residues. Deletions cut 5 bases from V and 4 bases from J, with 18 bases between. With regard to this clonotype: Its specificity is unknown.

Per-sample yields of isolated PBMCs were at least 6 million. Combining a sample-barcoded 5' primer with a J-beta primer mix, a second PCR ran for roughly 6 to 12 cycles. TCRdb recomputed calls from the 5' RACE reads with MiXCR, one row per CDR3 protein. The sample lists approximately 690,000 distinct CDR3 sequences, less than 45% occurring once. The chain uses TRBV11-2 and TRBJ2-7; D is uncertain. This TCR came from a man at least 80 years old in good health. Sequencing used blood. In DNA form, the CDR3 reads TGTGCCAGCAGCGCGATACCGGACGGATTTTACGAGCAGTACTTC. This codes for CASSAIPDGFYEQYF.